This TCR beta chain was documented in a study of T cells after yellow fever vaccination. Whole-study results and caveats: The presence of abundant clonotypes contaminating from the bulk population was possible in FACS-sorted repertoires.

On this clonotype: What it binds is unknown.

Synthesis of TCR cDNA relied on 5'RACE template switching, which attached a universal primer site and UMIs. TCRdb reprocessed the 5' RACE reads via MiXCR and lists one record per CDR3 protein. The table lists 350,000 to 450,000 distinct CDR3 sequences, over 5% of them singletons. The V gene lost 1 base and the J gene lost 9 bases, with 10 bases spanning the gap. Germline loops: CDR1 LGHNA, CDR2 YSLEER. CDR3 length equals 13 residues. The sample was PBMCs, taken 5 days after the yellow fever booster vaccination. The J gene is TRBJ2-1, the V gene TRBV4-3; D gene uncertain. This TCR came from a man younger than 45 who received the YFV17D yellow fever vaccine. CDR3 residues: CASSQVLSFEQFF. The CDR3 DNA reads TGCGCCAGCAGCCAAGTTCTCAGCTTTGAGCAGTTCTTC.